The rows below give T cell receptor beta chains drawn from one sample of a study of molecular identifiers for immune sequencing clone quantification. One entry per CDR3 protein results from TCRdb running MiXCR on the PCR reads. The sample holds approximately 36,000 distinct CDR3 sequences, under 20% seen once. Sequencing was carried out using naive CD8+ T cells from blood, with Jurkat cell RNA spiked in. These receptor sequences come from a human donor in good health. Some libraries in this study had Jurkat cell RNA spiked in. Each CDR3 is given with its conserved first and last residue. Each record gives: V gene, J gene, CDR3 length, CDR3 protein.

>TRBV5-1|TRBJ2-7|15
CASSLDREGAREQYF
>TRBV29-1|TRBJ1-4|15
CSVEVAGGVDEKLFF
>TRBV7-9|TRBJ2-7|13
CASTNTEGFEQYF
>TRBV6-5|TRBJ2-7|11
CASGTGREQYF
>TRBV9|TRBJ2-7|16
CASSVASSGSSYEQYF
>TRBV7-6|TRBJ2-1|22
CASSQGFLLGSSGRGNYNEQFF
>TRBV7-9|TRBJ2-7|15
CASSVAQGLAAEQYF
>TRBV4-3|TRBJ2-1|16
CASNQDLAGGLNEQFF
>TRBV25-1|TRBJ2-2|18
CASSEDRKSVANTGELFF
>TRBV9|TRBJ2-1|15
CASSVETSSYNEQFF
>TRBV4-2|TRBJ2-7|16
CASSQEWRRVVYEQYF
>TRBV6-1|TRBJ2-1|17
CASSVRGLAVAYHEQFF
>TRBV27|TRBJ1-5|13
CASSQGGIQPQHF
>TRBV9|TRBJ2-3|16
CASSVGQGSGTDTQYF
>TRBV14|TRBJ2-7|13
CASRARHSYEQYF